This T cell receptor beta chain was identified during a study of blood T cell repertoires in COVID-19 (dated by TCRdb to the early 2020s). A note on the overall study: The collaborator samples originated in the United States, Italy and Spain and spanned the acute and convalescent phases of COVID-19. The material from the prospective study consisted of cDNA or gDNA derived from T cells, B-cell-depleted T cells, or PBMCs. Subjects who had been exposed to COVID-19, were actively infected with it, or had recovered from it provided the deeply sampled blood TCRbeta repertoires that made up the dataset. The repertoires were released in a freely available public database intended as a resource for research on the immune response to SARS-CoV-2. Samples were obtained from the ongoing ImmuneRACE study (first 160 participants) and from 1,254 subjects provided by 6 global collaborators. Nearly every sample came with metadata listing a de-identified subject ID, COVID-19 status, age in years and sex. Where available, HLA class I and class II types were obtained from metadata supplied by the sample provider rather than from assay-based typing. Results the study describes overall, beyond this receptor: The amount of clinical and demographic metadata varied by source and participant and was provided uncurated.

Remarks on this clone: The antigen this receptor binds is unknown. It has no much larger one-base neighbor in the sample; base qualities were not kept.

TCRbeta CDR3 regions were amplified from genomic DNA by means of the immunoSEQ Assay, a bias-controlled multiplex PCR. In the authors' own workflow: The number of nucleated cells in each sample was estimated from the amplification of reference gene primers within the assay. To quantify the absolute abundance of each unique TCRbeta CDR3 rearrangement, sequence reads were collapsed and filtered. For each sample, productive Simpson clonality was calculated as the square root of Simpson's diversity index over productive rearrangements. Not all clones reach the TCRdb copy of this immuneACCESS table, which keeps in-frame sequences only. Checked studies attribute under half of the gap to unresolved V genes and leave the rest unexplained. V and J calls and clone size are copied from that table; D and trimming were computed from the DNA. This sample holds approximately 150,000 clones; roughly 88% were observed only once. About 5.2% of the sample goes to the ten largest clones.

Participants in the prospective study were enrolled through a virtual design, were aged 18 to 89 years, and lived in about two dozen United States geographic areas. To assign participants to cohorts, the prospective study relied on clinical history that participants themselves reported in a screening survey and a study questionnaire. Exposed participants had been in contact with someone with a PCR-confirmed or clinician-diagnosed COVID-19 case within 2 weeks of study entry. Each participant in the prospective study had whole blood, serum and a nasopharyngeal or oropharyngeal swab collected by mobile phlebotomists. Prospective study participants could optionally give additional blood draws and questionnaires over an approximately 2-month period. Before DNA extraction, prospective study blood samples were shipped either frozen or at room temperature. CDR1 and CDR2 are drawn from the germline V gene: SGHTA, FQGTGA. The CDR3 measures 13 amino acids from cysteine to phenylalanine. Only CDR3 DNA remains: 39 bases, in frame from the first base. The junction carries 7 bases between V and J, which are trimmed by 3 bases and 4 bases respectively.

In this chain, TRBV7-3 is recombined with TRBJ1-5; possibly the D gene is TRBD1, per 5 matching bases. The sequence was collected from a man aged 65 to 79 who had been exposed to COVID-19. The source material was PBMCs or T cells enriched from blood (not recorded which). The CDR3 reads CASSLQGNQPQHF. The nucleotides are TGTGCCAGCAGCTTGCAGGGTAATCAGCCCCAGCATTTT.